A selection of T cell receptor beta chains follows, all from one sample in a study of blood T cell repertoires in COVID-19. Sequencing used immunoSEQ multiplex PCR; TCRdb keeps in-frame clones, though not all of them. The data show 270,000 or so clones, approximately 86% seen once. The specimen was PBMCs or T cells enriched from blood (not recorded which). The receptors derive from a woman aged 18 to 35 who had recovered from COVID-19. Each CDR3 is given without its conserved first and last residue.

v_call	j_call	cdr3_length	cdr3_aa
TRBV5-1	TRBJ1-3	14	ASSLPAQGTGNTIY
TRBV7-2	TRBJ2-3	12	ASSPGTSPDTQY
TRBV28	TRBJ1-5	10	ASRYTRDRQH
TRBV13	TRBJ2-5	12	ASSYLAGLETQY
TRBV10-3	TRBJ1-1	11	AIRRQTNTEAF
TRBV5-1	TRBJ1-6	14	ASSPRQGADNSPLH
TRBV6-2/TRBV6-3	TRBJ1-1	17	ASSYSSHGGGPWNTEAF
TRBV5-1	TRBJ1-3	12	ASSLAGYGNTIY
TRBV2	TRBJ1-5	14	ASSEGVRGVGQPQH
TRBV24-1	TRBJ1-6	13	ATSDLTGGWSPLH
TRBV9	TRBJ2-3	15	ASSISTSGGGTDTQY
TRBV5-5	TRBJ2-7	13	ASSISGTSAYEQY